This paragraph reports one TCR beta chain. Its specificity is unknown. An even split of each subset's genomic DNA across several immunoSEQ plates was performed. Using immunoSEQ multiplex PCR, the repertoire was profiled, and TCRdb retains in-frame clones only, with some absent. The data hold more than 2 million clones, with about 95% observed a single time. Terminally differentiated effector memory CD45RA+ cells were left out of the naive CD8 fraction, which was CD45RO-negative and positively selected for CCR7. Adult Caucasians living in Nashville, Tennessee made up all of the donors. Germline V gene data show CDR1 as MGHRA and CDR2 as YSYEKL. This CDR3 contains 15 residues. J lost 7 bases, V lost 3 bases, and 2 bases had no gene match. This specimen comes from a study of shared clonotypes between healthy human individuals. Study findings and constraints: Estimated richness was generally greater in naive than memory subsets. Sequencing depth was expected to influence donor clonotype sharing.

Sequencing was performed on naive CD8+ T cells sorted from blood. The receptor's source is a man aged 18 to 30 in good health. The rearrangement uses TRBV4-1 and TRBJ1-6, with 11 positions matching TRBD1. Written as DNA, the CDR3 is TGCGCCAGCAGCCAGCGGGACAGGGGGAATTCACCCCTCCACTTT. It yields the protein CASSQRDRGNSPLHF.